The entry below describes one T cell receptor beta chain. This record comes from a study of OX40 agonist ivuxolimab in advanced cancers. The data were produced by immunoSEQ multiplex PCR, yet TCRdb's version contains in-frame clones alone and is incomplete. The sample has fewer than 65,000 clones; 90% are singletons. The CDR3 has 15 residues. CDR1 MNHNS and CDR2 SASEGT come from the germline V gene. The V gene lost 9 bases and the J gene lost 4 bases, with 19 bases spanning the gap. This material consisted of CD4+ or CD8+ T cells sorted from blood, taken in a trial of the OX40 agonist ivuxolimab. The V and J genes are TRBV6-1 and TRBJ2-1, with D tentatively TRBD2 (5 bases). The source of this sequence is an adult with an advanced solid tumor such as melanoma, head and neck, liver or kidney cancer. In DNA form, the CDR3 reads TGTGCCAGTATCCCTTTAGGAGGTGCATACAATGAGCAGTTCTTC. Translating gives CASIPLGGAYNEQFF.